These 13 T cell receptor beta chains came from one sample sequenced in a study of early stage breast cancer tumors. The table came from immunoSEQ multiplex PCR; TCRdb's copy has only in-frame clones and leaves some out. The sample holds over 45,000 clones; roughly 84% are singletons and the top ten take 1.1% to 1.5%. Sequenced material: blood. The origin of the receptors is a person in their fifties with breast cancer.

This chain joins TRBV29-1 and TRBJ1-1; no reliable D call. The CDR3 extends over 14 amino acids. Germline V gives CDR1 SQVTM, CDR2 ANQGSEA. Trimming took 6 bases from V and 3 from J, leaving 17 bases between them. The CDR3 loop reads CSVQRGSADTEAFF. The DNA of the CDR3 is TGCAGCGTGCAACGGGGTTCTGCGGACACTGAAGCTTTCTTT.

This chain uses TRBV27 with TRBJ2-7; D is ambiguous. From germline, CDR1 is MNHEY and CDR2 SMNVEV (reference sequence). The CDR3 loop spans 13 amino acids. V was trimmed by 3 bases and J by 2 bases, leaving 8 bases between them. CDR3 region: CASSFHGPYEQYF. The CDR3 bases are TGTGCCAGCAGTTTCCACGGCCCCTACGAGCAGTACTTC.

J is TRBJ2-2 and V is TRBV5-1; 7 bases map to TRBD1. Per germline, CDR1 SGHRS and CDR2 YFSETQ. The CDR3 spans 13 residues. The trim removed 3 bases at V and 7 bases at J, leaving 3 bases unmatched. In nucleotides, the CDR3 is TGCGCCAGCAGCTGGGGACAGAACGGGGAGCTGTTTTTT. Its protein is CASSWGQNGELFF.

This clone was seen once. V and J are TRBV5-4 and TRBJ1-1, with TRBD1 as a possible D gene (5 bases). Trimming stripped 4 bases from V and 0 bases from J, with 7 bases between. Germline V gene lookup returns CDR1 SGHNT and CDR2 YYREEE (reference sequence). The CDR3 is made up of 13 amino acids. The CDR3 spells CASSGALNTEAFF. The CDR3 DNA sequence: TGTGCCAGCAGCGGGGCCTTGAACACTGAAGCTTTCTTT.

A single count supports this clone. The V and J genes are TRBV4-3 and TRBJ2-6; 7 bases agree with TRBD1. The CDR3 extends over 16 amino acids. V trimming: 0 bases; J trimming: 4 bases; junction bases outside the gene matches: 3. Germline V CDR1 and CDR2: LGHNA, YSLEER. The CDR3 bases are TGCGCCAGCAGCCAAGAAAACAGGGGAGGGGCCAACGTCCTGACTTTC. Protein product: CASSQENRGGANVLTF.

The rearrangement joins TRBV5-5 to TRBJ1-1; 8 bases agree with TRBD1. The CDR3 extends over 15 amino acids. V shed 4 bases and J 6 bases; nucleotides not matched to a gene: 11. Germline V gene lookup returns CDR1 SGHKS and CDR2 YYEKEE (reference sequence). The CDR3 sequence is CASSPPAMTGAEAFF. The CDR3, as DNA: TGTGCCAGCAGCCCTCCTGCTATGACAGGGGCTGAAGCTTTCTTT.

The chain is built from TRBV2 and TRBJ1-5; D possibly corresponds to TRBD1 (5 bases). The V end lost 6 bases, the J end lost 6 bases, and 15 bases lay between the germline ends. The CDR3 length is 14 residues. The germline CDR1 and CDR2 sequences are SNHLY and FYNNEI. The CDR3 spells CASRQGSGGQPQHF. The CDR3 region has the DNA TGTGCCAGCAGGCAGGGCTCGGGGGGTCAGCCCCAGCATTTT.

J is TRBJ2-5 and V is TRBV5-1, with 7 bases identical to TRBD2. The V gene's germline CDR1 is SGHRS and CDR2 YFSETQ. Unmatched junction bases numbered 5, after V lost 0 bases and J lost 12 bases. The CDR3 has 12 amino acids. CDR3 in DNA: TGCGCCAGCAGCTTGGAGCGGGGAGGCGAGTACTTC. Translated, it gives CASSLERGGEYF.

V gene TRBV29-1 combines with J gene TRBJ2-1; a possible D gene is TRBD2 (6 bases). V was trimmed by 5 bases and J by 1 base, leaving 9 bases between them. Germline V lookup: CDR1 SQVTM, CDR2 ANQGSEA. The CDR3 runs to 13 residues. The CDR3 DNA reads TGCAGCGTTTCTGGGGGGTCCTACAATGAGCAGTTCTTC. This sequence encodes CSVSGGSYNEQFF.

This rearrangement joins TRBV7-2 to TRBJ2-7; D is undetermined. Germline CDR1 is SGHTA and CDR2 is FQGNSA. Trimming removed 4 bases at V and 6 bases at J, with 22 bases between. CDR3 size: 16 residues. The CDR3 region is CASSSNADTVGIEQYF. The CDR3 nucleotides read TGTGCCAGCAGCTCCAACGCCGACACGGTAGGGATCGAGCAGTACTTC.

In this sample, this clone turned up a few times. V and J are TRBV5-6 and TRBJ1-4; D uncertain. Trimming stripped 4 bases from V and 0 bases from J, with 10 bases between. The CDR3 runs to 15 residues. The germline V gene encodes CDR1 SGHDT and CDR2 YYEEEE. The CDR3 DNA sequence: TGTGCCAGCAGCCGTGTCGGAGCAACTAATGAAAAACTGTTTTTT. Its translation: CASSRVGATNEKLFF.

J is TRBJ2-5 and V is TRBV5-1; D remains unclear. Looked up from germline, CDR1 is SGHRS and CDR2 is YFSETQ. CDR3 length: 14 residues. Trimming shortened V by 0 bases and J by 3 bases, and 9 bases separated the two germline ends. CDR3 amino acids: CASSLGPQKETQYF. In DNA, the CDR3 is TGCGCCAGCAGCTTGGGGCCACAAAAAGAGACCCAGTACTTC.

The CDR3 DNA sequence: TGCGCCAGCAGCCAAGACTCGGGAGGAGCCTACAATGAGCAGTTCTTC. Translating it yields CASSQDSGGAYNEQFF. The chain is built from TRBV4-3 and TRBJ2-1, with 7 bases matching TRBD2. The trim removed 0 bases at V and 2 bases at J, leaving 4 bases unmatched. The CDR3 is 16 amino acids. Per the germline V gene, CDR1 is LGHNA and CDR2 is YSLEER.